The clone carrying this T cell receptor (beta chain) has a single count. Libraries were prepared by immunoSEQ multiplex PCR; TCRdb keeps only in-frame clonotypes and omits some of them. The sample holds about 170,000 clones; around four fifths are singletons and the top ten take 4.4%. This entry is derived from a study of blood T cell repertoires in COVID-19. Study-wide context: From T cells, B-cell-depleted T cells, or PBMCs came the material, which was cDNA or gDNA.

The J segment lost 8 bases and the V segment lost 6 bases, leaving 10 bases of the junction unmatched. The CDR3 consists of 15 residues. Germline V CDR1 and CDR2: MDHEN, SYDVKM. The sequenced material came from PBMCs or T cells enriched from blood (not recorded which). The chain uses TRBV28 and TRBJ2-1, with 10 positions matching TRBD2. This TCR was recovered from a woman aged 45-65 years who had recovered from COVID-19. The CDR3 coding sequence is TGTGCCAGCAGGGATAGCGGGGGGCCGGGGGATGAGCAGTTCTTC. Its translation: CASRDSGGPGDEQFF.